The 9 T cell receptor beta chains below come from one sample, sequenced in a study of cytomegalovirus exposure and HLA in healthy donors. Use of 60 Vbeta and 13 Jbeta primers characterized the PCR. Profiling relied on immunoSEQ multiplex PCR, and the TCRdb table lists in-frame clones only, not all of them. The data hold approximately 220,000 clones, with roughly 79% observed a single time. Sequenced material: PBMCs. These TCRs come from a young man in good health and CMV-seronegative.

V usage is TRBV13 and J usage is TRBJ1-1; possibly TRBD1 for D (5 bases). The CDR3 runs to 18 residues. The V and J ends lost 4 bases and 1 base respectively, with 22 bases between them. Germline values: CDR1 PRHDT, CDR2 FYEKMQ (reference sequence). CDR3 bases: TGTGCCAGCAGCTCCCCGTGGGCGCGGGGGGGACGGAACACTGAAGCTTTCTTT. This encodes CASSSPWARGGRNTEAFF.

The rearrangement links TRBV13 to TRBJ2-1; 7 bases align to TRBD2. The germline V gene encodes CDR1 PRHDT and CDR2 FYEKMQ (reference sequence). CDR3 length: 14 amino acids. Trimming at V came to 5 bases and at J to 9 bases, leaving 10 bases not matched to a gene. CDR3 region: CASSPSGSLREQFF. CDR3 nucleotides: TGTGCCAGCAGCCCTAGCGGTTCCCTACGTGAGCAGTTCTTC.

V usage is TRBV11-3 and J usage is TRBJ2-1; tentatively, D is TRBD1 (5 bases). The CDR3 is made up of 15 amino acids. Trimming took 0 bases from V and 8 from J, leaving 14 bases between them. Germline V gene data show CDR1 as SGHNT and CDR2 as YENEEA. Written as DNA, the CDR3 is TGTGCCAGCAGCTTAGATTCAGGGTTTGAGGATGAGCAGTTCTTC. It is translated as CASSLDSGFEDEQFF.

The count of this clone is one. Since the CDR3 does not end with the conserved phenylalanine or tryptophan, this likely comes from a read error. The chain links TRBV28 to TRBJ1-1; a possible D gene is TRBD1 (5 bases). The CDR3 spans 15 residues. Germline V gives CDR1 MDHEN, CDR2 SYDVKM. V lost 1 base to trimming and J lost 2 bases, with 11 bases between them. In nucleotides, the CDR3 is TGTGCCAGCAGTTTATACCCAGGGTTAAACACTGAAGCTTTCTCT. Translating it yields CASSLYPGLNTEAFS.

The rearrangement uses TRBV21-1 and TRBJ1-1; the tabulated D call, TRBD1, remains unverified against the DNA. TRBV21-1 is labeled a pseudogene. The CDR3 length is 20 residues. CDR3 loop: CASSKVRDEVEAVMNTEAFF. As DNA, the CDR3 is TGTGCCAGCAGCAAAGTCAGGGATGAAGTAGAGGCCGTTATGAACACTGAAGCTTTCTTT.

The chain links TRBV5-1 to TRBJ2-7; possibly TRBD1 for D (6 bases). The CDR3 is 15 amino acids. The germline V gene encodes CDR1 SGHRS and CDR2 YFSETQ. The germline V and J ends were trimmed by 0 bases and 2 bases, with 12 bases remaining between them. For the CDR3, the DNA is TGCGCCAGCAGCTTGGATCAGGGGTCCACCTACGAGCAGTACTTC. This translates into CASSLDQGSTYEQYF.

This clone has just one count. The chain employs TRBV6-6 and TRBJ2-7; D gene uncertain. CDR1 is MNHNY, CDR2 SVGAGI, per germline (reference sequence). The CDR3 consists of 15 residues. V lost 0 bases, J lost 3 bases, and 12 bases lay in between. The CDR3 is CASSYSNDAGYEQYF. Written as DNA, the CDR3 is TGTGCCAGCAGTTACTCGAACGACGCAGGCTACGAGCAGTACTTC.

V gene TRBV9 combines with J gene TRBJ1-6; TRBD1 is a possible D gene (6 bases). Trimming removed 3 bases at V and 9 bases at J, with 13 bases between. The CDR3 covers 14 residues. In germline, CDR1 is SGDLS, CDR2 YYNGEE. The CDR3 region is CASSAAQGISPLHF. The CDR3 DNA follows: TGTGCCAGCAGCGCCGCACAGGGTATTTCACCCCTCCACTTT.

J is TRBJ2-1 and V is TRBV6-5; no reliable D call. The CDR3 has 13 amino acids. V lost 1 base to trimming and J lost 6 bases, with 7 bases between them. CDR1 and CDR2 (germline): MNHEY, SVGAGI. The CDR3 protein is CASSYCGPNEQFF. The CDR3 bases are TGTGCCAGCAGTTACTGCGGTCCCAATGAGCAGTTCTTC.